This T cell receptor (beta chain) was sequenced for a study of blood T cells in healthy people across ages. Study findings and constraints: Per million T cells, TCR beta diversity dropped roughly linearly as age increased. When one million T cells were used, diversity estimates were thought to be underestimates.

This CDR3 comprises 15 residues. V dropped 6 bases and J dropped 7; count of bases not matched to a gene: 11. To note about this clonotype: The antigen is unknown.

A second PCR of roughly 6 to 12 cycles used a sample-barcoded 5' primer and a J-beta primer mix. Every sample produced at least 2.5 million CDR3-containing paired-end reads. MiXCR was run by TCRdb on the 5' RACE reads, yielding one entry per CDR3 protein. The profile covers around 1.5 million distinct CDR3 sequences, with roughly a third appearing a single time and about 11% taken by the ten largest. The V call is TRBV12-3 or TRBV12-4, the J call TRBJ2-4; TRBD2 aligns across 8 bases. The receptor's source is a woman aged 30 to 39 in good health. The sample taken for sequencing was blood. CDR3 DNA sequence: TGTGCCAGCAGCATTACGTCGGGACTAGTGAACATTCAGTACTTC. Its translation: CASSITSGLVNIQYF.